This T cell receptor beta chain is drawn from a study of T cells in Graves' hyperthyroidism and ophthalmopathy. After removal of 5 bases from V and 4 bases from J, the junction contained 13 bases not matched to a gene. Germline V gene sequence: CDR1 SGHAT, CDR2 FQNNGV. CDR3 length: 16 amino acids. Many counts were recorded for this clonotype. RNA transcripts were the template for amplifying TCR beta CDR3 regions. Carried out on the TCR CDR3, a first-round RT-PCR used the HTBI primer set. TCRdb redid the calling of the multiplex PCR reads with MiXCR, one entry per CDR3 protein. The repertoire holds around 500,000 distinct CDR3 sequences, with around 15% as singletons. PBMCs were collected from an approximately 9.3 ml volume of fresh peripheral blood.

The receptor comes from a woman younger than 30 with Graves' hyperthyroidism. The chain couples TRBV11-2 to TRBJ1-1, with 7 bases lining up with TRBD1. The specimen sequenced was blood. The CDR3 nucleotides are TGTGCCAGCAGCGTCACAGGGACAGTCAGAAGCACTGAAGCTTTCTTT. It codes for CASSVTGTVRSTEAFF.